The 17 T cell receptor beta chains listed next were all sequenced from one sample in a study of blood T cell repertoires in COVID-19. Libraries were prepared by immunoSEQ multiplex PCR; TCRdb keeps only in-frame clonotypes and omits some of them. Seen here are about 270,000 clones, 85% to 95% observed once, and the top ten hold roughly 2.9%. Specimen: PBMCs or T cells enriched from blood (not recorded which). These TCRs come from a man in his forties or fifties who had been exposed to COVID-19.

The chain uses TRBV7-9 and TRBJ1-1; 10 positions match TRBD1. This CDR3 has 14 amino acids. In germline, CDR1 is SEHNR, CDR2 FQNEAQ (reference sequence). Unmatched junction bases numbered 11, after V lost 5 bases and J lost 11 bases. CDR3 nucleotide sequence: TGTGCCAGCAGCGCCCGACAGGGGGCGGTGGTCGCTTTCTTT. It specifies CASSARQGAVVAFF. Filled out from reference TRBV7-9 and TRBJ1-1, the complete variable domain reads DTGVSQNPRHKITKRGQNVTFRCDPISEHNRLYWYRQTLGQGPEFLTYFQNEAQLEKSRLLSDRFSAERPKGSFSTLEIQRTEQGDSAMYLCASSARQGAVVAFFGQGTRLTVV.

V and J are TRBV30 and TRBJ2-7, with 9 bases matching TRBD2. V lost 5 bases, J lost 0 bases, and 5 bases stayed unmatched. The CDR3 extends over 14 amino acids. Germline loops: CDR1 GTSNPN, CDR2 SVGIG (reference sequence). This chain's CDR3 is CAWALAGRSYEQYF. CDR3 DNA sequence: TGTGCCTGGGCCCTAGCGGGGCGCTCCTACGAGCAGTACTTC.

J is TRBJ1-6 and V is TRBV9; perhaps TRBD1 as D (5 bases). V gave up 0 bases and J gave up 7 bases, with 17 bases separating them. CDR1 SGDLS and CDR2 YYNGEE come from the germline V gene. The CDR3 covers 17 residues. CDR3 nucleotides: TGTGCCAGCAGCGTAGGCGAAACGGGGCGGGGGAATTCACCCCTCCACTTT. Its translation is CASSVGETGRGNSPLHF.

The J gene is TRBJ2-7, the V gene TRBV4-2, with D possibly TRBD2 on 6 matching bases. V dropped 0 bases and J dropped 2 bases, with 8 bases sitting between them. The CDR3 runs to 14 residues. Germline values: CDR1 LGHNA, CDR2 YNFKEQ. The CDR3 region has the DNA TGTGCCAGCAGCCAAGACGGCGGGACCTACGAGCAGTACTTC. Its protein is CASSQDGGTYEQYF.

The chain recombines TRBV4-3 with TRBJ1-4; 8 bases match TRBD1. This CDR3 spans 14 amino acids. CDR1 and CDR2 from the germline V gene are LGHNA and YSLEER. Unmatched junction bases numbered 4, after V lost 4 bases and J lost 6 bases. The CDR3 spells CASSRTGSYEKLFF. CDR3 DNA sequence: TGCGCCAGCAGCCGGACAGGGAGCTATGAAAAACTGTTTTTT.

The chain uses TRBV28 and TRBJ1-2; no clear D gene. Germline loops: CDR1 MDHEN, CDR2 SYDVKM. V was cut by 2 bases and J by 8 bases, with 27 bases left in between. The CDR3 contains 18 residues. The CDR3 spells CASSLRTIRERNFKGYTF. The CDR3 DNA sequence: TGTGCCAGCAGTTTAAGAACAATAAGGGAGCGGAATTTTAAAGGCTACACCTTC.

The rearrangement joins TRBV5-1 to TRBJ2-7; TRBD1 agrees at 8 bases. There are 15 residues in the CDR3. Losses at the gene ends were 3 bases for V and 2 bases for J; bases not matched to a gene: 7. CDR1 SGHRS and CDR2 YFSETQ come from the germline V gene. DNA for the CDR3: TGCGCCAGCAGCTACCGGGGACAGGTAACCTACGAGCAGTACTTC. Translating gives CASSYRGQVTYEQYF.

The J gene is TRBJ1-5, the V gene TRBV7-6; D perhaps matches TRBD1 (5 bases). Trimming pared 4 bases from V and 5 bases from J, leaving 9 bases between. Germline V CDR1 and CDR2: SGHVS, FNYEAQ. CDR3 length equals 13 residues. The CDR3: CASSSDIDQPQHF. The CDR3 region has the DNA TGTGCCAGCAGCTCGGACATAGATCAGCCCCAGCATTTT.

This clone was found once. The rearrangement links TRBV15 to TRBJ2-7; 9 nucleotides match TRBD1. The germline CDR1 and CDR2 sequences are LNHNV and YYDKDF (reference sequence). V gave up 5 bases and J gave up 7 bases; unmatched junction bases: 9. The CDR3 spans 14 residues. The CDR3 sequence is CATSFRTGVGEQYF. As DNA, the CDR3 is TGTGCCACCAGCTTCAGGACAGGGGTGGGGGAGCAGTACTTC.

The genes are TRBV5-1 and TRBJ2-1, with TRBD2 as a possible D gene (5 bases). This CDR3 has 13 amino acids. V was pared by 0 bases and J by 11 bases, with 12 bases between. Germline V CDR1 and CDR2: SGHRS, YFSETQ. CDR3 bases: TGCGCCAGCAGCTTGGAGGGCGGGCTGAAGCAGTTCTTC. Translating it yields CASSLEGGLKQFF.

This clone has a single count. The chain carries TRBV3-1 (or the pseudogene TRBV3-2) and TRBJ2-2; no clear D gene. Germline CDR1 and CDR2: LGHDT and YNNKEL (reference sequence). V was trimmed by 2 bases and J by 2 bases, leaving 6 bases between them. CDR3 length equals 14 residues. The CDR3: CASSQWPNTGELFF. The CDR3 DNA is TGTGCCAGCAGCCAATGGCCTAACACCGGGGAGCTGTTTTTT.

The CDR3 DNA sequence: TGCGCCAGCAGCCACCCTATAGGAGTTAGGAGCGATTCTAAGAGCTCCTACGAGCAGTACTTC. Amino acids: CASSHPIGVRSDSKSSYEQYF. The genes are TRBV4-1 and TRBJ2-7, with unresolved D. The CDR3 loop spans 21 amino acids. In germline, CDR1 is MGHRA, CDR2 YSYEKL. Trimming cost V 3 bases and J 0 bases, with 30 bases left between them.

V and J are TRBV5-1 and TRBJ1-1, with unresolved D. The CDR3 runs 15 residues. Germline V gene data show CDR1 as SGHRS and CDR2 as YFSETQ. V lost 0 bases and J 3 bases, leaving 12 bases between the germline ends. In DNA form, the CDR3 reads TGCGCCAGCAGCTTGGGAGTCGGAGGAGACACTGAAGCTTTCTTT. The encoded protein is CASSLGVGGDTEAFF.

The V call is TRBV24-1, the J call TRBJ2-1; 8 bases are a match to TRBD1. Looked up from germline, CDR1 is KGHDR and CDR2 is SFDVKD. V shed 3 bases and J 5 bases; nucleotides not matched to a gene: 2. This CDR3 is built from 14 residues. The CDR3 DNA reads TGTGCCACCAGTGATGGGACAGGAAACAATGAGCAGTTCTTC. Translating gives CATSDGTGNNEQFF.

The V and J genes are TRBV28 and TRBJ1-1; 9 positions match TRBD1. There are 11 residues in the CDR3. The germline gives CDR1 MDHEN, CDR2 SYDVKM. The V gene end was trimmed by 6 bases and the J gene end by 10 bases; junction bases not matched to a gene: 3. The CDR3 nucleotides read TGTGCCAGCAGGGGACAGGGTAGAGCTTTCTTT. This sequence encodes CASRGQGRAFF. The entire variable domain, with the rest obtained from reference TRBV28 and TRBJ1-1, is as follows: DVKVTQSSRYLVKRTGEKVFLECVQDMDHENMFWYRQDPGLGLRLIYFSYDVKMKEKGDIPEGYSVSREKKERFSLILESASTNQTSMYLCASRGQGRAFFGQGTRLTVV.

Only one count was recorded for this clone. V and J are TRBV6-2 or TRBV6-3 and TRBJ1-1; 8 bases are a match to TRBD1. Germline trimming cut 0 bases from V and 4 bases from J; bases unmatched to any gene: 1. CDR1 MNHEY and CDR2 SVGEGT come from the germline V gene. CDR3 length: 14 amino acids. The CDR3 is CASSYSDRGTEAFF. CDR3 nucleotides: TGTGCCAGCAGTTACTCCGACAGGGGCACTGAAGCTTTCTTT.

This clone has only one observation. J is TRBJ1-3 and V is TRBV10-3, with TRBD1 matching over 11 bases. The CDR3 extends over 16 amino acids. Unmatched junction bases numbered 9, after V lost 6 bases and J lost 5 bases. Germline V CDR1 and CDR2: ENHRY, SYGVKD. In DNA, the CDR3 is TGTGCCATCAGCGCCCTCGGACAGGGGGCTAGAAACACCATATATTTT. Translation: CAISALGQGARNTIYF.